This T cell receptor (beta chain) was obtained from a study of T cells in Graves' hyperthyroidism and ophthalmopathy. Looking at the study overall: Peripheral blood specimens were obtained at initial diagnosis, prior to any treatment.

Patients aged 18 to 65 with hyperthyroidism were newly diagnosed, with duration under 2 months. V was shortened by 2 bases and J by 3 bases, with 14 bases between the two germline ends. This CDR3 spans 15 amino acids. The germline CDR1 and CDR2 sequences are MNHEY and SVGAGI. TCR beta CDR3 regions were amplified from RNA. The study used the HTBI primer set for a first-round RT-PCR of the TCR CDR3. TCRdb redid the calling of the multiplex PCR reads with MiXCR, one entry per CDR3 protein. The sample includes hundreds of thousands of distinct CDR3 sequences, roughly 40% of them seen just once. V is TRBV6-5 and J is TRBJ2-7; D is possibly TRBD2 (7 bases). The sequencing sample was made of blood. The source is a man aged 18 to 29 with Graves' hyperthyroidism. CDR3 in amino acids: CASSYGGANYYEQYF. The CDR3 nucleotides are TGTGCCAGCAGTTACGGGGGGGCCAATTACTACGAGCAGTACTTC.